Here is one TCR beta chain with its context. Its antigen is undetermined. This sample stems from a study of siplizumab effects on memory and regulatory T cells. Study results and limitations: Major contributors to the alloresponse seemed to be naive T cells, which also appeared more diverse than memory cells. An assignable naive or memory phenotype was lacking in roughly 75-95% of proliferating CD4+ or CD8+ clones. Suppression by proliferating Tregs derived from siplizumab cultures was not verified.

Around 96,000 TCR templates underwent assay in each sample. Produced via immunoSEQ multiplex PCR; TCRdb's table is partial and in-frame only. The repertoire holds over 100,000 clones, approximately 90% seen once, with approximately 1.2% in the top ten. There are 12 residues in the CDR3. Germline CDR1 reads SGHNT; CDR2 reads YYREEE (reference sequence). Deletions cut 2 bases from V and 8 bases from J, with 8 bases between. The sequenced sample consisted of CD4+ T cells sorted from blood. The chain links TRBV5-4 to TRBJ2-1; maybe TRBD1 (6 bases). The clonotype was recovered from a human donor in good health. The CDR3 sequence: CASSFTGHEQFF. CDR3 nucleotide sequence: TGTGCCAGCAGCTTCACAGGGCATGAGCAGTTCTTC.